This T cell receptor (beta chain) appears in the sequencing data of a study of T cells in women clearing cervical HPV infection. Study-wide context: Controls gave blood once infection was undetectable; cases at lesion identification.

This CDR3 has 13 amino acids. Germline assignment: CDR1 SSHAT and CDR2 FNYEAQ (reference sequence). Assay: immunoSEQ multiplex PCR; the TCRdb copy retains only in-frame clones and omits some. The table for this sample gives 40,000 to 55,000 clones. About this clone itself: Compared with germline, one end of the junction differs, possibly owing to a read error. The CDR3 end lies 3 residues beyond the end of the read and is filled in from the germline J gene.

The sequenced sample was blood buffy coat. The rearrangement uses TRBV7-7 and TRBJ1-4; 11 positions match TRBD1. The receptor comes from a woman aged 18-70 years with a cervical HPV16 infection that either progressed to CIN3+ or cleared (not recorded which). CDR3 DNA, as far as it was read: TGTGCTAGCAGCCGGGACAGGGGGGAAAAA. Translating gives CASSRDRGEK. The CDR3 in its entirety is CASSRDRGEKLFF.